What follows is one T cell receptor (beta chain) and its context. No cognate antigen has been identified for it. No per-base quality is available; no much larger clone lies one base away. The data derive from a study of T cell responses to AZD1222 COVID-19 vaccine (dated by TCRdb to the early 2020s). A note on the overall study: AZD1222 recipients given second doses at about 4 weeks or at about 12 weeks were pooled, since spike-specific TCR depth and breadth were not found to differ between the two schedules. A total of more than 230 trial participants underwent TCR sequencing, of whom 200 to 220 received two doses of AZD1222 and some 26 received two doses of the MenACWY control vaccine. Trial participants were enrolled into age subgroups of 18-55, 56-69 and 70-plus years, which contained approximately 150, 28 and 58 TCR-sequenced participants, respectively.

Reading the label with the study, this specimen's time point is: baseline before first vaccination. The vaccinee samples were drawn from two UK trials, COV001 and COV002, one of which was a single-blind randomized controlled phase 2/3 trial testing AZD1222 (ChAdOx1 nCoV-19) in healthy adults. Trial participant PBMC samples were collected at day 0 and day 28 after the second dose for TCRbeta chain sequencing. At the junction V is shortened by 0 bases and J by 9 bases, with 12 bases in between. For CDR1 and CDR2, the germline V gene lists LGHNA and YSLEER. Its CDR3 holds 14 amino acids, cysteine through phenylalanine. The read is trimmed to its CDR3 DNA, 42 bases read in frame from base 1. The CDR3 regions of human TCRbeta chains were analyzed by immunosequencing. The authors' pipeline ran thus. TCRs in the repertoires were matched against a reference library of SARS-CoV-2-specific TCRs that had been generated with the MIRA antigen-specificity platform. Breadth was defined as the fraction of unique TCRs that were SARS-CoV-2-associated, and depth was defined as the fraction of total T cells that were SARS-CoV-2-associated. Each spike-specific TCR was assigned to its reactive spike region and to a CD4 or CD8 class using the MIRA data. Log10-transformed breadth and depth values were compared by one-way ANOVA with Sidak's multiple comparisons tests. Drawn from immuneACCESS, this table holds only the in-frame rearrangements with V and J called that TCRdb kept. Clones are partly lost; checked studies trace under half to an unresolved V gene and leave the rest unexplained. The V and J calls and the clone size are those of that table, but D and trimming were determined from the DNA. In this sample the table shows over 90,000 clones, about 90% of which occur a single time. About 20% of the sample comes from the top ten.

The paper as a whole reports these results and caveats: Participants were mostly white British and included more females than males, and it was suggested by the authors that clonal diversity may have been underestimated. In the small 56-69-year group, the increase in depth fell short of significance, most likely because of low power. A significant rise in spike-specific TCR breadth and depth was observed after two AZD1222 doses relative to day 0 and relative to MenACWY recipients. Because no samples from the day 14 peak response were available, repertoires could be characterized only after the peak T cell response. Reportedly, close to half of the unique spike-specific TCRs recognized epitopes lying outside the regions that are mutated in the B.1.351 and B.1.1.7 variants. Conclusions about previously exposed vaccinees were limited because only six AZD1222 recipients were SARS-CoV-2 seropositive at baseline. Vaccine-associated CD4 TCRs spanned the whole spike protein, with dominant responses in regions 160-218 and 743-854.

This TCR came from an adult in good health. The rearrangement joined TRBV4-3 to TRBJ2-1; the D call is possibly TRBD1 or TRBD2, each sharing 6 bases. Sequenced material: peripheral blood, taken on day 0 of AZD1222 vaccination. The DNA sequence reads TGCGCCAGCAGCCAAGAAGACGAGGGGGGTGAGCAGTTCTTC. This yields the protein CASSQEDEGGEQFF.